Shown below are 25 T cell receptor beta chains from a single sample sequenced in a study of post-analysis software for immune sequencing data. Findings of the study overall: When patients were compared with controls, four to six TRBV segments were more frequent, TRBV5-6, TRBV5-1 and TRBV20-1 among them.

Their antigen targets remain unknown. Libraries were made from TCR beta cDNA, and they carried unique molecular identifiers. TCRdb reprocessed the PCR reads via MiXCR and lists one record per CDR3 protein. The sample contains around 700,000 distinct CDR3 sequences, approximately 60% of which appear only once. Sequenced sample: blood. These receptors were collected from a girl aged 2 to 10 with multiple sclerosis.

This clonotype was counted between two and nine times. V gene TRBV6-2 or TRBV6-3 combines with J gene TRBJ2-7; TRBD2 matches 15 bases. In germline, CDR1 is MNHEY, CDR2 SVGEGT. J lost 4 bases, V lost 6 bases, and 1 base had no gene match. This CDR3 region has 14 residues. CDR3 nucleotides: TGTGCCAGCAGGGGACTAGCGGGAGGATACGAGCAGTACTTC. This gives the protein CASRGLAGGYEQYF.

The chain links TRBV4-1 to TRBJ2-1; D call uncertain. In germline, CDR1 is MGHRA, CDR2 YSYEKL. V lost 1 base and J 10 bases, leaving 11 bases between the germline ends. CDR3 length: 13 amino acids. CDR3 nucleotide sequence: TGCGCCAGCAGCCAAGTAGGCCTCACAGAGCAGTTCTTC. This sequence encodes CASSQVGLTEQFF.

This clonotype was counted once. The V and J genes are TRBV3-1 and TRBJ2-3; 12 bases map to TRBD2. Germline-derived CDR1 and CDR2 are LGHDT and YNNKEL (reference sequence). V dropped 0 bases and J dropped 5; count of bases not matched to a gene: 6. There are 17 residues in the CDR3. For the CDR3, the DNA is TGTGCCAGCAGCCAAGATCGACTAGCGGGAGTCGGAGATACGCAGTATTTT. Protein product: CASSQDRLAGVGDTQYF.

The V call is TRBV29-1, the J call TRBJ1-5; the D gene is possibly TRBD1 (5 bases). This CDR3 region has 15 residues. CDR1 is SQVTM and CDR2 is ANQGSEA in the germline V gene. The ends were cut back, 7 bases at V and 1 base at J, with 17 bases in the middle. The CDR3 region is CSAAVEAGSNQPQHF. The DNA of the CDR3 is TGCAGCGCCGCCGTAGAGGCAGGGAGCAATCAGCCCCAGCATTTT.

DNA of the CDR3: TGCGCCAGCAGCCAAGATAGGCGACTAGCGGGATCGGAGACCCAGTACTTC. Protein sequence: CASSQDRRLAGSETQYF. J is TRBJ2-5 and V is TRBV4-1, with 11 bases matching TRBD2. The V and J ends lost 0 bases and 5 bases, in that order; junction bases with no gene match: 8. The CDR3 sequence is 17 residues long. Germline values: CDR1 MGHRA, CDR2 YSYEKL.

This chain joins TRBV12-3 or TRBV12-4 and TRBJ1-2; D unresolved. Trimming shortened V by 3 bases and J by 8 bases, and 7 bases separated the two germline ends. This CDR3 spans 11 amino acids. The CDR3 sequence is CASSFLGGYTF. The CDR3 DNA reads TGTGCCAGCAGTTTTTTGGGGGGCTACACCTTC.

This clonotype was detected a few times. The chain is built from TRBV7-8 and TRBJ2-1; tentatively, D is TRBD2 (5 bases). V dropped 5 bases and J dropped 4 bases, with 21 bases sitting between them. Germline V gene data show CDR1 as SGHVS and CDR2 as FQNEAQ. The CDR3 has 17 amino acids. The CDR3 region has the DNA TGTGCCAGCAGCACCCGCACCCGCGGGCAGTTATACAATGAGCAGTTCTTC. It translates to CASSTRTRGQLYNEQFF.

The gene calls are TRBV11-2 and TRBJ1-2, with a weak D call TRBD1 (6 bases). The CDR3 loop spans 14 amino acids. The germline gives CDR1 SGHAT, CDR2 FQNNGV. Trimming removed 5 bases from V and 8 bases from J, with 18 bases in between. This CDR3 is CASSLRPGQLGYTF. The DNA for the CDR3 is TGTGCCAGCAGCCTCCGCCCTGGACAGCTAGGCTACACCTTC.

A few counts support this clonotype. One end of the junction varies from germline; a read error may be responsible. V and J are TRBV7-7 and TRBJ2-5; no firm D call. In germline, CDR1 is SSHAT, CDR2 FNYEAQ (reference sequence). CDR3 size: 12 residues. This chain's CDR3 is CASSRIQETQYF. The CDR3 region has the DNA TGTGCTAGCAGCCGTATACAGGAGACCCAGTACTTC.

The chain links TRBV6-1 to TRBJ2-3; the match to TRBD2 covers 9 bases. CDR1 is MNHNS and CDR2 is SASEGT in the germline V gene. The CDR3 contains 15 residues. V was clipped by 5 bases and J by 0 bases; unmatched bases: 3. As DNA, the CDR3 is TGTGCCAGCAGTATAGCGGGGGCGAGCACAGATACGCAGTATTTT. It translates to CASSIAGASTDTQYF.

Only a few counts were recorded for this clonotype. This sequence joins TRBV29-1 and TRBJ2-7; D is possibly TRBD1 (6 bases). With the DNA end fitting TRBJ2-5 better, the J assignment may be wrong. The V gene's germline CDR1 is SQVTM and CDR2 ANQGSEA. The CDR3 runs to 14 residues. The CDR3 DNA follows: TGCAGCGTTTACCAGGCAGGGGAAGTGCTGACCCAGTACTTC. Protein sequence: CSVYQAGEVLTQYF.

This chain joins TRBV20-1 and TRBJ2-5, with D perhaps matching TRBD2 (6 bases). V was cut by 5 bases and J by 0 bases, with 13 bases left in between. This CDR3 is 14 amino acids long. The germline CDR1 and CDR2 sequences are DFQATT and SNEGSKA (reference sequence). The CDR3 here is CSALGGADQETQYF. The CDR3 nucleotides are TGCAGTGCTCTGGGAGGAGCGGACCAAGAGACCCAGTACTTC.

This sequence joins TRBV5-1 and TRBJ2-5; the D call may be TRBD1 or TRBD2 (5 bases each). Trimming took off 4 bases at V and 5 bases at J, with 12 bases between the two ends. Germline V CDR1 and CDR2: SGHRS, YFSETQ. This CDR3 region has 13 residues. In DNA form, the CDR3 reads TGCGCCAGCAGCGAGGGGACGATGGAGACCCAGTACTTC. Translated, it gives CASSEGTMETQYF.

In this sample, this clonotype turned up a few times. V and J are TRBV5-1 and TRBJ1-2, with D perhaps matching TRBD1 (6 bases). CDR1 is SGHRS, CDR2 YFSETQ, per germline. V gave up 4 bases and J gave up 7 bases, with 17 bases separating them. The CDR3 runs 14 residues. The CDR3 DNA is TGCGCCAGCAGCACCGGGACACCCGCGGTTGGCTACACCTTC. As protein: CASSTGTPAVGYTF.

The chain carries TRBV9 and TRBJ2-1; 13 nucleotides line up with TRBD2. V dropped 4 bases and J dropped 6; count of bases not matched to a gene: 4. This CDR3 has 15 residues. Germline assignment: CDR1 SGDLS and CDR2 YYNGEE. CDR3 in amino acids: CASSPTSGGGNEQFF. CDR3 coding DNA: TGTGCCAGCAGCCCCACTAGCGGGGGGGGCAATGAGCAGTTCTTC.

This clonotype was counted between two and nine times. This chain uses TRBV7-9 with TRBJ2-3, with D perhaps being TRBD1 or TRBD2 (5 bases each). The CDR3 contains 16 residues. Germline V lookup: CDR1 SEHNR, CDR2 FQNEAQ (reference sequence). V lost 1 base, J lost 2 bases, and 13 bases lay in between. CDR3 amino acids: CASSLGDAASTDTQYF. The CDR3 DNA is TGTGCCAGCAGCTTAGGGGACGCCGCTTCCACAGATACGCAGTATTTT.

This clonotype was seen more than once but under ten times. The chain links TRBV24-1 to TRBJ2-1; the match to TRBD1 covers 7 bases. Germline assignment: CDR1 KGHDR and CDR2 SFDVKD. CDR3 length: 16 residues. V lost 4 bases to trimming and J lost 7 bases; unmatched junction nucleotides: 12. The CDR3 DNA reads TGTGCCACCAGTGACCGACAGGGTTCCCTCTCGAATGAGCAGTTCTTC. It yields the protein CATSDRQGSLSNEQFF.

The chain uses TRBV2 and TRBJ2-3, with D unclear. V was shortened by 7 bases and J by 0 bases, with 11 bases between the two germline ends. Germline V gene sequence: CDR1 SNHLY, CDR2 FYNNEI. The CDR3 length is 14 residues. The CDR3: CASTLLGSTDTQYF. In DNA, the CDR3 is TGTGCCAGCACCTTGCTCGGGAGCACAGATACGCAGTATTTT. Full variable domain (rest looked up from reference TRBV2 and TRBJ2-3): EPEVTQTPSHQVTQMGQEVILRCVPISNHLYFYWYRQILGQKVEFLVSFYNNEISEKSEIFDDQFSVERPDGSNFTLKIRSTKLEDSAMYFCASTLLGSTDTQYFGPGTRLTVL.

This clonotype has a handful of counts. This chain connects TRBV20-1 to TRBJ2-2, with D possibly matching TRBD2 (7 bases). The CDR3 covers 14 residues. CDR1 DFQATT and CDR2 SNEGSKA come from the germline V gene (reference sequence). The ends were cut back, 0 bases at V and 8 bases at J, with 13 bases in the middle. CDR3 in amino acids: CSARDRGADGELFF. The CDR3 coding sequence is TGCAGTGCTAGAGATCGGGGGGCCGATGGGGAGCTGTTTTTT.

The CDR3: CASSGTVGQETQYF. In nucleotides, the CDR3 is TGCGCCAGCAGCGGGACAGTAGGGCAAGAGACCCAGTACTTC. The chain couples TRBV5-1 to TRBJ2-5; 7 positions match TRBD1. Germline values: CDR1 SGHRS, CDR2 YFSETQ. This CDR3 region has 14 residues. V lost 4 bases, J lost 2 bases, and 5 bases stayed unmatched.

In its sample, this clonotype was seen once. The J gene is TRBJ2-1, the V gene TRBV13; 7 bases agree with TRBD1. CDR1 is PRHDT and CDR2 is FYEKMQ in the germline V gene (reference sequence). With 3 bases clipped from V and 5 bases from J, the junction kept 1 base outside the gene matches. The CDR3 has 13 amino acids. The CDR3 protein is CASSFRGNNEQFF. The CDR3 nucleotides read TGTGCCAGCAGCTTCAGGGGGAACAATGAGCAGTTCTTC.

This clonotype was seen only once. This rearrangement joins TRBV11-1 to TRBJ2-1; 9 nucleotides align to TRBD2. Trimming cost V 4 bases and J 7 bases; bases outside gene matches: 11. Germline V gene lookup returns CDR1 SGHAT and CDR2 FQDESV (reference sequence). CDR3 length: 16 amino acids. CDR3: CASSSFLSGGWNEQFF. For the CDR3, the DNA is TGTGCCAGCAGCTCCTTCCTTAGCGGGGGCTGGAATGAGCAGTTCTTC. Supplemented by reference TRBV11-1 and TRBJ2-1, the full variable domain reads EAEVAQSPRYKITEKSQAVAFWCDPISGHATLYWYRQILGQGPELLVQFQDESVVDDSQLPKDRFSAERLKGVDSTLKIQPAELGDSAMYLCASSSFLSGGWNEQFFGPGTRLTVL.

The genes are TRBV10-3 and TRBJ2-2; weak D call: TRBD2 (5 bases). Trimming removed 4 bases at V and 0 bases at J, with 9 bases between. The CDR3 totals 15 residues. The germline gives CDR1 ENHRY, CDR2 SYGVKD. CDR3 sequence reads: CAISVTGTNTGELFF. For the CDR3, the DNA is TGTGCCATCAGTGTAACGGGAACGAACACCGGGGAGCTGTTTTTT.

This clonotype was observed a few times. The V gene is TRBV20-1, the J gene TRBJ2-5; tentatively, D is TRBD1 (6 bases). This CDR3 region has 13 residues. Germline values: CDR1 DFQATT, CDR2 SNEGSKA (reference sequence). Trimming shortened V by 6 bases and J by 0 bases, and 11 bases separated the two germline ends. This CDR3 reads CSATTGYQETQYF. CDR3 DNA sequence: TGCAGTGCAACGACAGGTTACCAAGAGACCCAGTACTTC.

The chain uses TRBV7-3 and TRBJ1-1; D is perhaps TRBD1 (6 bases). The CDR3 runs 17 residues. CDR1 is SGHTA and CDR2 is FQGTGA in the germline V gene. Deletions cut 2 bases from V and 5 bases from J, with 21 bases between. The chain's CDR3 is CASSLGPTEGGRTEAFF. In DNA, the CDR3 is TGTGCCAGCAGCTTAGGGCCCACTGAAGGGGGACGGACTGAAGCTTTCTTT.